Each of the 28 T cell receptor beta chains below was sequenced from the same sample in a study of cytomegalovirus exposure and HLA in healthy donors. This PCR relied on a set of 60 Vbeta primers and 13 Jbeta primers. Here immunoSEQ multiplex PCR was the method, and the copy in TCRdb shows in-frame clones only, minus some. The sample holds approximately 180,000 clones, about 69% seen once. The material sequenced was PBMCs. These receptors came from a human donor in good health.

This clone appeared a single time. The chain links TRBV9 to TRBJ1-1; 8 positions match TRBD1. Germline assignment: CDR1 SGDLS and CDR2 YYNGEE. The CDR3 length is 15 residues. V trimming: 1 base; J trimming: 3 bases; junction bases outside the gene matches: 5. CDR3: CASSVSQGAHTEAFF. In DNA, the CDR3 is TGTGCCAGCAGCGTAAGCCAGGGGGCCCACACTGAAGCTTTCTTT.

The genes are TRBV12-5 and TRBJ1-5, with D possibly matching TRBD1 (6 bases). This CDR3 is built from 13 residues. Germline V gene data show CDR1 as LGHNT and CDR2 as FRNRAP. Trimming cost V 3 bases and J 7 bases, with 10 bases left between them. CDR3 amino acids: CASGFNRDQPQHF. The CDR3 DNA follows: TGTGCTAGTGGTTTCAACAGGGACCAGCCCCAGCATTTT.

The chain is built from TRBV4-2 and TRBJ2-3; D may be TRBD2 (6 bases). V was trimmed by 2 bases and J by 0 bases, leaving 15 bases between them. Looked up from germline, CDR1 is LGHNA and CDR2 is YNFKEQ. The CDR3 is made up of 17 amino acids. CDR3 bases: TGTGCCAGCAGCCAATTCGGCGGGGCGACTAGCACAGATACGCAGTATTTT. This sequence encodes CASSQFGGATSTDTQYF.

V and J are TRBV6-5 and TRBJ1-5, with D possibly being TRBD1 (5 bases). Between the trimmed V and J ends, which lost 4 bases and 4 bases, there was a span of 17 bases. CDR1 and CDR2 (germline): MNHEY, SVGAGI. The CDR3 extends over 16 amino acids. CDR3 in amino acids: CASSFSPSGANQPQHF. The CDR3 region has the DNA TGTGCCAGCAGTTTCTCACCTAGCGGGGCAAATCAGCCCCAGCATTTT.

The chain couples TRBV5-1 to TRBJ1-2; TRBD1 agrees at 8 bases. J lost 6 bases, V lost 3 bases, and 1 base had no gene match. Germline lookup yields CDR1 SGHRS and CDR2 YFSETQ. The CDR3 has 12 amino acids. In nucleotides, the CDR3 is TGCGCCAGCAGCTCGGACAGGGATGGCTACACCTTC. Encoded protein: CASSSDRDGYTF.

The genes are TRBV5-1 and TRBJ2-7; 10 bases fit TRBD2. From germline, CDR1 is SGHRS and CDR2 YFSETQ. V lost 5 bases and J lost 6; bases outside the gene matches: 11. The CDR3 covers 15 residues. The CDR3 DNA is TGCGCCAGCAGTTATACCGGGACTAGCGTAACCGAGCAGTACTTC. It encodes CASSYTGTSVTEQYF.

The chain couples TRBV5-6 to TRBJ1-1; D ambiguous. V was shortened by 4 bases and J by 10 bases, with 14 bases between the two germline ends. This CDR3 comprises 12 residues. Per germline, CDR1 SGHDT and CDR2 YYEEEE. The CDR3 coding sequence is TGTGCCAGCAGCCGGCGGCTTGTTGGAGCTTTCTTT. Its translation is CASSRRLVGAFF.

The chain couples TRBV7-3 to TRBJ2-3; 8 bases are a match to TRBD2. Losses at the gene ends were 2 bases for V and 0 bases for J; bases not matched to a gene: 7. The germline V gene has CDR1 SGHTA and CDR2 FQGTGA. The CDR3 covers 17 residues. Written as DNA, the CDR3 is TGTGCCAGCAGCTTAGGACCGGGACTAGACAGCACAGATACGCAGTATTTT. It codes for CASSLGPGLDSTDTQYF.

The rearrangement joins TRBV7-8 to TRBJ1-2; D is perhaps TRBD1 (5 bases). Germline V gives CDR1 SGHVS, CDR2 FQNEAQ. The germline V and J ends were trimmed by 1 base and 0 bases, with 9 bases remaining between them. The CDR3 is 15 amino acids. The DNA for the CDR3 is TGTGCCAGCAGCTTAGGCAGGGTCCCTAACTATGGCTACACCTTC. As protein: CASSLGRVPNYGYTF.

This chain links TRBV19 with TRBJ1-2; D is unresolved. Germline CDR1 is LNHDA and CDR2 is SQIVND (reference sequence). Trimming shortened V by 5 bases and J by 3 bases, and 13 bases separated the two germline ends. The CDR3 has 14 residues. The CDR3 region is CASSVAATHYGYTF. In DNA, the CDR3 is TGTGCCAGTAGTGTGGCGGCCACCCACTATGGCTACACCTTC. The full variable domain, rest sourced from reference TRBV19 and TRBJ1-2, is DGGITQSPKYLFRKEGQNVTLSCEQNLNHDAMYWYRQDPGQGLRLIYYSQIVNDFQKGDIAEGYSVSREKKESFPLTVTSAQKNPTAFYLCASSVAATHYGYTFGSGTRLTVV.

CDR3 nucleotide sequence: TGTGCCAGCAGGTTACCAGGGGTAGAGACCCAGTACTTC. Amino acids: CASRLPGVETQYF. The V gene is TRBV7-9, the J gene TRBJ2-5; tentatively, D is TRBD1 (6 bases). Germline CDR1 is SEHNR and CDR2 is FQNEAQ (reference sequence). The CDR3 has 13 amino acids. The V end lost 6 bases, the J end lost 4 bases, and 12 bases lay between the germline ends.

This chain connects TRBV5-1 to TRBJ2-7, with 9 positions matching TRBD1. Germline CDR1 SGHRS, CDR2 YFSETQ. Trimming took 3 bases from V and 6 from J; bases not matched to a gene: 16. CDR3 size: 17 residues. This chain's CDR3 is CASSYTTGGSGRGEQYF. The CDR3 DNA reads as TGCGCCAGCAGCTATACGACAGGGGGAAGCGGCCGAGGCGAGCAGTACTTC.

The V and J genes are TRBV27 and TRBJ2-3; tentative D call: TRBD2 (6 bases). V lost 4 bases, J lost 3 bases, and 14 bases lay in between. Germline-derived CDR1 and CDR2 are MNHEY and SMNVEV (reference sequence). The CDR3 length is 15 residues. CDR3 region: CASSSPRGGTDTQYF. The CDR3 nucleotides are TGTGCCAGCAGTTCCCCCAGAGGAGGGACAGATACGCAGTATTTT.

The rearrangement joins TRBV9 to TRBJ1-4; 7 nucleotides match TRBD1. Germline CDR1 and CDR2: SGDLS and YYNGEE. V lost 6 bases and J lost 2; bases outside the gene matches: 4. The CDR3 is 14 amino acids. The DNA of the CDR3 is TGTGCCAGCACCCCGGGACAGACTAATGAAAAACTGTTTTTT. Translated: CASTPGQTNEKLFF.

The chain has TRBV7-2 and TRBJ2-7, with 7 bases aligning to TRBD1. The CDR3 has 15 residues. Germline values: CDR1 SGHTA, CDR2 FQGNSA. Trimming took 4 bases from V and 2 from J; bases not matched to a gene: 8. The CDR3 spells CASSSPDRTTYEQYF. DNA for the CDR3: TGTGCCAGCAGCTCCCCGGACAGGACCACCTACGAGCAGTACTTC.

This clone was picked up one time. V is TRBV6-5 and J is TRBJ1-2, with D perhaps matching TRBD1 (6 bases). Germline V gives CDR1 MNHEY, CDR2 SVGAGI. V was pared by 0 bases and J by 5 bases, with 13 bases between. CDR3 length: 15 residues. The DNA of the CDR3 is TGTGCCAGCAGTTACTCGAACAGGGTTTGGTATGGCTACACCTTC. Translating it yields CASSYSNRVWYGYTF.

The chain joins TRBV6-1 to TRBJ2-3, with D maybe TRBD2 (6 bases). V was shortened by 4 bases and J by 0 bases, with 11 bases between the two germline ends. Germline CDR1 is MNHNS and CDR2 is SASEGT. CDR3 length: 15 amino acids. The CDR3 spells CASSGPGASTDTQYF. CDR3 coding DNA: TGTGCCAGCAGTGGCCCGGGAGCTAGCACAGATACGCAGTATTTT.

The rearrangement joins TRBV19 to TRBJ1-1; D is unclear. The V end was cut by 5 bases, the J end by 7 bases, with 14 bases between. This CDR3 has 13 amino acids. The germline V gene has CDR1 LNHDA and CDR2 SQIVND (reference sequence). CDR3 sequence (DNA): TGTGCCAGTAGTCCGAGTACGGCGGTTGAAGCTTTCTTT. Its translation: CASSPSTAVEAFF.

The CDR3 reads CASSSTAGGGTQYF. DNA of the CDR3: TGTGCCAGCAGCTCGACTGCTGGCGGGGGGACCCAGTACTTC. The gene calls are TRBV7-3 and TRBJ2-5; TRBD2 matches at 7 bases. Germline CDR1 reads SGHTA; CDR2 reads FQGTGA. J gave up 7 bases and V 4 bases, and 9 bases lay outside the gene matches. The CDR3 has 14 residues.

J is TRBJ2-7 and V is TRBV4-1; maybe TRBD2 (6 bases). CDR1 and CDR2 (germline): MGHRA, YSYEKL. The V gene lost 3 bases and the J gene lost 5 bases, with 17 bases spanning the gap. This CDR3 comprises 15 residues. The CDR3 sequence is CASSHGWRGQNEQYF. The DNA for the CDR3 is TGCGCCAGCAGCCATGGGTGGAGGGGCCAGAACGAGCAGTACTTC.

The gene calls are TRBV7-2 and TRBJ1-2; tentative D call: TRBD1 (6 bases). The V gene's germline CDR1 is SGHTA and CDR2 FQGNSA. Trimming shortened V by 2 bases and J by 5 bases, and 12 bases separated the two germline ends. This CDR3 is built from 14 residues. The chain's CDR3 is CASSLWVGGYGYTF. The CDR3 coding sequence is TGTGCCAGCAGCTTATGGGTAGGGGGTTATGGCTACACCTTC.

The DNA of the CDR3 is TGTGCCAGCAGTGAATCCAGGACTAGCGGGGGGACCTGGTACGAGCAGTACTTC. The encoded protein is CASSESRTSGGTWYEQYF. The chain employs TRBV2 and TRBJ2-7; 14 bases map to TRBD2. The CDR3 runs 18 residues. CDR1 SNHLY and CDR2 FYNNEI come from the germline V gene. The J segment lost 4 bases and the V segment lost 2 bases, leaving 10 bases of the junction unmatched.

The genes are TRBV6-6 and TRBJ2-3; D unclear. In germline, CDR1 is MNHNY, CDR2 SVGAGI (reference sequence). There are 16 residues in the CDR3. V lost 0 bases, J lost 7 bases, and 17 bases lay in between. For the CDR3, the DNA is TGTGCCAGCAGTTACTCGAGTGCGCGCCTCACGAATACGCAGTATTTT. Amino acids: CASSYSSARLTNTQYF.

In its sample, this clone was seen once. The V call is TRBV7-9, the J call TRBJ1-1; perhaps TRBD1 as D (5 bases). The CDR3 extends over 16 amino acids. The germline V gene has CDR1 SEHNR and CDR2 FQNEAQ (reference sequence). V shed 0 bases and J shed 5 bases, with 16 bases lying between them. The CDR3 sequence is CASSLAFGREGTEAFF. CDR3 coding DNA: TGTGCCAGCAGCTTAGCGTTTGGCAGGGAGGGGACTGAAGCTTTCTTT.

This chain uses TRBV9 with TRBJ2-7, with D perhaps matching TRBD1 (6 bases). Per germline, CDR1 SGDLS and CDR2 YYNGEE. The V gene lost 0 bases and the J gene lost 0 bases, with 7 bases spanning the gap. CDR3 length equals 14 residues. The chain's CDR3 is CASSVGQVSYEQYF. For the CDR3, the DNA is TGTGCCAGCAGCGTAGGACAGGTCTCCTACGAGCAGTACTTC.

This chain connects TRBV10-1 to TRBJ2-1; 13 bases agree with TRBD2. Germline CDR1 and CDR2: WNHNN and SYGVQD (reference sequence). Trimming at V came to 6 bases and at J to 6 bases, leaving 2 bases not matched to a gene. This CDR3 has 14 amino acids. For the CDR3, the DNA is TGCGCCAGCAGCACTAGCGGGGGGGCCAATGAGCAGTTCTTC. Residues: CASSTSGGANEQFF.

The sample holds a few counts of this clone. V usage is TRBV18 and J usage is TRBJ1-2; 7 nucleotides agree with TRBD1. Germline CDR1 KGHSH, CDR2 LQKENI. Germline trimming cut 2 bases from V and 8 bases from J; bases unmatched to any gene: 8. CDR3 size: 14 residues. CDR3 amino acids: CASSPSAGGGGYTF. CDR3 nucleotide sequence: TGTGCCAGCTCACCATCGGCAGGGGGAGGAGGCTACACCTTC.

This sequence joins TRBV5-6 and TRBJ2-3, with 13 bases that match TRBD2. From germline, CDR1 is SGHDT and CDR2 YYEEEE. Losses at the gene ends were 2 bases for V and 2 bases for J; bases not matched to a gene: 5. This CDR3 has 17 residues. This CDR3 reads CASSFGLAGAHTDTQYF. The CDR3 DNA is TGTGCCAGCAGCTTTGGACTAGCGGGGGCTCACACAGATACGCAGTATTTT.